Listed below are T cell receptor beta chains from one sample, sequenced in a study of monozygotic twins with inflammatory bowel disease. TCRdb reprocessed the 5' RACE reads; each CDR3 protein has one entry and no DNA is given. The sample table includes roughly 330,000 distinct CDR3 sequences. The sequenced material came from blood. The receptors were gathered from a human donor with ulcerative colitis or Crohn's disease, or a healthy co-twin of an affected twin (not recorded which). CDR3s include the opening cysteine and the closing phenylalanine or tryptophan.

TRBV5-1	15	TRBJ2-1	CASSLDLGQGREQFF
TRBV7-2	16	TRBJ2-1	CASSLSSSGAYNEQFF
TRBV6-6	12	TRBJ1-1	CASSQSRTEAFF
TRBV28	18	TRBJ2-1	CASLGRAQGGSRDNEQFF
TRBV20-1	17	TRBJ2-1	CSASPPRRGAFRDEQFF
TRBV7-9	14	TRBJ1-1	CASSRQLSNTEAFF
TRBV28	15	TRBJ2-5	CASSLFGAGQETQYF
TRBV12-3/TRBV12-4	17	TRBJ2-1	CASSLRGGASPYNEQFF
TRBV3-1	16	TRBJ1-5	CASSQGAGALNQPQHF
TRBV7-9	12	TRBJ1-2	CASSDLDWGYTF
TRBV9	15	TRBJ1-2	CASSVSQTQGYGYTF
TRBV24-1	18	TRBJ2-7	CATSDFVHNPQRSYEQYF
TRBV20-1	15	TRBJ2-7	CSARDGLDRAYEQYF
TRBV19	14	TRBJ1-1	CASSPLFGGAEAFF
TRBV19	15	TRBJ2-7	CASSIGGTGIYEQYF
TRBV4-1	17	TRBJ1-1	CASSQVAQDGSLSEAFF
TRBV7-6	15	TRBJ2-3	CASSLGTFSTDTQYF
TRBV7-2	13	TRBJ2-1	CASSLRANDEQFF
TRBV20-1	14	TRBJ2-1	CSARSMSSYNEQFF
TRBV12-3/TRBV12-4	16	TRBJ1-1	CASSPGQPYMNTEAFF
TRBV5-4	18	TRBJ2-3	CASSSQPGLITSTDTQYF
TRBV20-1	14	TRBJ1-1	CSALTGGGNTEAFF
TRBV27	14	TRBJ2-1	CASKLQSSYNEQFF
TRBV30	12	TRBJ2-7	CAWTGESYEQYF
TRBV5-5	13	TRBJ1-5	CASSLERQGAQHF
TRBV12-5	20	TRBJ1-5	CASGLYPKGQGVVSNQPQHF
TRBV28	15	TRBJ2-1	CASIPGQGYYNEQFF
TRBV6-2/TRBV6-3	13	TRBJ2-7	CASSYTGAYEQYF
TRBV20-1	12	TRBJ1-5	CSARPGNQPQHF
TRBV29-1	13	TRBJ2-3	CSVVGTLTDTQYF
TRBV9	15	TRBJ2-3	CASSPRGVGTDTQYF
TRBV20-1	11	TRBJ1-1	CSASEGPEAFF
TRBV5-1	15	TRBJ2-7	CASSLFGTGGYEQYF
TRBV18	15	TRBJ1-5	CASSPDGTYNQPQHF
TRBV20-1	15	TRBJ1-1	CSALALKQGTNEAFF
TRBV4-2	14	TRBJ2-7	CASSQARSQYEQYF
TRBV20-1	11	TRBJ1-2	CRAGQHQGYTF
TRBV6-1	17	TRBJ2-2	CASSERPGQGSTGELFF
TRBV25-1	17	TRBJ2-3	CASSEYRLAGSPDTQYF
TRBV5-1	16	TRBJ2-5	CASSLGGQGYQETQYF
TRBV5-1	16	TRBJ1-4	CASSWSAAGVNEKLFF
TRBV4-3	14	TRBJ1-1	CASSQDSQGRGAFF
TRBV3-1	16	TRBJ1-1	CASSQETVLGNTEAFF
TRBV5-1	19	TRBJ2-1	CASRAYPVSGTGGVNEQFF
TRBV5-1	18	TRBJ2-3	CASSLPPLAGEGSDTQYF
TRBV20-1	14	TRBJ2-3	CSAYGERSTDTQYF
TRBV7-9	11	TRBJ2-1	CASTDYNEQFF
TRBV27	17	TRBJ2-7	CASSLSGQRASSYEQYF